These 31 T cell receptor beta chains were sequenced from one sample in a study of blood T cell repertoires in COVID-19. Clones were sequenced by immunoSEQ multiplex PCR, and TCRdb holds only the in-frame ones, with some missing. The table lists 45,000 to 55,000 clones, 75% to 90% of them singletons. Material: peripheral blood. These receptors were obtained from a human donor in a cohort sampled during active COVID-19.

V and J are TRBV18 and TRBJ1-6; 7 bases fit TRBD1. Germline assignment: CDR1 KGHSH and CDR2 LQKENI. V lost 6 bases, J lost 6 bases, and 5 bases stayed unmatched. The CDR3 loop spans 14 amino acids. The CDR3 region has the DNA TGTGCCAGCTCCCAAGACAGGGTTAATTCACCCCTCCACTTT. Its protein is CASSQDRVNSPLHF.

CDR3: CASSPGLGVAGVYF. CDR3 nucleotide sequence: TGTGCCAGCAGTCCTGGACTAGGGGTAGCGGGGGTGTATTTT. The chain combines TRBV2 with TRBJ2-3, with TRBD2 matching 9 bases. This CDR3 is built from 14 residues. V dropped 5 bases and J dropped 14; count of bases not matched to a gene: 14. Germline V gene data show CDR1 as SNHLY and CDR2 as FYNNEI.

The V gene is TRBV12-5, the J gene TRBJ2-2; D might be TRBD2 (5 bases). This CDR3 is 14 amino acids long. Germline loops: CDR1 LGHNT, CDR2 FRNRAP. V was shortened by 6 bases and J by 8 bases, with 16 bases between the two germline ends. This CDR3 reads CASGFAGLSGELFF. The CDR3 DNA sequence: TGTGCTAGTGGCTTTGCTGGACTTTCTGGGGAGCTGTTTTTT.

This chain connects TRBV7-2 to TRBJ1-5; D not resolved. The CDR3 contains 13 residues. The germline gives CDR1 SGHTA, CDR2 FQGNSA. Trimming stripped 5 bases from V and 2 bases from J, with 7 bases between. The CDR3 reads CASSPQGNQPQHF. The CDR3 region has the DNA TGTGCCAGCAGCCCCCAGGGCAATCAGCCCCAGCATTTT.

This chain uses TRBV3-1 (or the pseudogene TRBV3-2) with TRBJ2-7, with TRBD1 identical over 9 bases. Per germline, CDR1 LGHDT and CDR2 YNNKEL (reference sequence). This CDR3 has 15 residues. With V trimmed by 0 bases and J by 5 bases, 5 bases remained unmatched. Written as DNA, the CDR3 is TGTGCCAGCAGCCAAGAGGACAGGGGTATCGACGAGCAGTACTTC. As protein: CASSQEDRGIDEQYF.

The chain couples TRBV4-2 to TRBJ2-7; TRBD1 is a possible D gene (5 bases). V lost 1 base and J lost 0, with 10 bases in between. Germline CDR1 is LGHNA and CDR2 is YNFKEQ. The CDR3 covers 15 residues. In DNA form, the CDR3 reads TGTGCCAGCAGCCAAGTGCAGGGCAGCTCCTACGAGCAGTACTTC. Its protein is CASSQVQGSSYEQYF.

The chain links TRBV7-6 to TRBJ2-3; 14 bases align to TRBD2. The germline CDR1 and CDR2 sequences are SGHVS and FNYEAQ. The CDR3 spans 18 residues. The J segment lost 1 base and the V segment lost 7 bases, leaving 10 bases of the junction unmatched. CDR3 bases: TGTGCCAGCACCAGACTAGCGGGAGGGTTTTCAGGCACAGATACGCAGTATTTT. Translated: CASTRLAGGFSGTDTQYF.

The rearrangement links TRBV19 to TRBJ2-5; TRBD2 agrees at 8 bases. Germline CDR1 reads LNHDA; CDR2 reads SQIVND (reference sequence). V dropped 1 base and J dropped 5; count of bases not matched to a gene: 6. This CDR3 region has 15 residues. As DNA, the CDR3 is TGTGCCAGTAGTATAGCGGGGGGGCCGGGGGAGACCCAGTACTTC. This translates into CASSIAGGPGETQYF.

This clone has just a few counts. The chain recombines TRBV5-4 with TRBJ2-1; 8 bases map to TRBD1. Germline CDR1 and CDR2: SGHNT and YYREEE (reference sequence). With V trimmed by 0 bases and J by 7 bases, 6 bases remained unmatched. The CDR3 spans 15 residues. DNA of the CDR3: TGTGCCAGCAGCTTGGCCTCCAGGGGGCTGAATGAGCAGTTCTTC. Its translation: CASSLASRGLNEQFF. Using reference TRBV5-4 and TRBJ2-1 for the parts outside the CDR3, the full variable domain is ETGVTQSPTHLIKTRGQQVTLRCSSQSGHNTVSWYQQALGQGPQFIFQYYREEENGRGNFPPRFSGLQFPNYSSELNVNALELDDSALYLCASSLASRGLNEQFFGPGTRLTVL.

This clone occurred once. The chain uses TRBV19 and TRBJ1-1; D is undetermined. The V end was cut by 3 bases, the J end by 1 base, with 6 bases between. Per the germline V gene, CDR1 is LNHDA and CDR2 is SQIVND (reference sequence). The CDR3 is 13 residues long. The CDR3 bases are TGTGCCAGTAGTATCTTCCCGAACACTGAAGCTTTCTTT. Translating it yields CASSIFPNTEAFF.

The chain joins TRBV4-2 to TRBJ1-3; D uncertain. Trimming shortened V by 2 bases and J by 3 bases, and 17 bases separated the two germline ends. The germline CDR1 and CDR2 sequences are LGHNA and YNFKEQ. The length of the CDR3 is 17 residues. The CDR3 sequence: CASSQTAFRAGGNTIYF. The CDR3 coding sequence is TGTGCCAGCAGCCAAACCGCCTTTAGAGCTGGTGGAAACACCATATATTTT.

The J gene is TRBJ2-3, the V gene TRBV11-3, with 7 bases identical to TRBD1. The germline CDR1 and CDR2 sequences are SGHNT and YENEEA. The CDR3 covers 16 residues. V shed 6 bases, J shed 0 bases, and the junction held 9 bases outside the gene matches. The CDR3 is CASSSTGISSTDTQYF. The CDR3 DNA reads TGTGCCAGCAGTTCGACAGGGATATCTAGCACAGATACGCAGTATTTT.

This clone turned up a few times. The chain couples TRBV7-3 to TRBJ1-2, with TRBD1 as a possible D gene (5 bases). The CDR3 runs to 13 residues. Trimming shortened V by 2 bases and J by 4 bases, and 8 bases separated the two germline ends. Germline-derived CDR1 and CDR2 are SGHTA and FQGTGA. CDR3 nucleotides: TGTGCCAGCAGCTTAGCAGGGCTCTATGGCTACACCTTC. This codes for CASSLAGLYGYTF.

As DNA, the CDR3 is TGTGCCAGCAGCCAGACAGGGGGCCTAAATCAGCCCCAGCATTTT. Translating it yields CASSQTGGLNQPQHF. This sequence joins TRBV7-2 and TRBJ1-5, with TRBD1 matching over 10 bases. Germline assignment: CDR1 SGHTA and CDR2 FQGNSA. Trimming removed 5 bases from V and 4 bases from J; junction bases left unmatched: 5. The CDR3 length is 15 residues.

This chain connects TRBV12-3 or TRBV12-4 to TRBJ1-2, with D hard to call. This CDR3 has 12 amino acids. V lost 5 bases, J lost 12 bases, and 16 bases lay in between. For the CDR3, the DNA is TGTGCCAGCAGTCCGCGGGCCCCACCGAACACCTTC. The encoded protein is CASSPRAPPNTF.

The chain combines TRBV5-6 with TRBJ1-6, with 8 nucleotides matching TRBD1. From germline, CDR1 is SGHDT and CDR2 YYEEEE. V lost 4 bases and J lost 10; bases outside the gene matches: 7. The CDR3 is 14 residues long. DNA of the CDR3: TGTGCCAGCAGCGACCAGGGGGCTAGGTCACCCCTCCACTTT. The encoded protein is CASSDQGARSPLHF.

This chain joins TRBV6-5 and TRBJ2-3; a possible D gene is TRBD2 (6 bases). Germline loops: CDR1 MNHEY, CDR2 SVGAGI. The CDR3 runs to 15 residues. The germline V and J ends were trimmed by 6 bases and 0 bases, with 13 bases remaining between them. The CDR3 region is CASSKLADSTDTQYF. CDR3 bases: TGTGCCAGCAGCAAACTAGCAGACAGCACAGATACGCAGTATTTT.

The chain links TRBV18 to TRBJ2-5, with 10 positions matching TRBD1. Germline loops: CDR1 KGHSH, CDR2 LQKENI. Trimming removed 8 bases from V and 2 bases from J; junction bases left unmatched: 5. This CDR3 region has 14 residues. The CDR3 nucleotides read TGTGCCAGCCGGGACAGGGGCTATCAAGAGACCCAGTACTTC. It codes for CASRDRGYQETQYF. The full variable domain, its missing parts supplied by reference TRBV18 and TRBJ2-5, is NAGVMQNPRHLVRRRGQEARLRCSPMKGHSHVYWYRQLPEEGLKFMVYLQKENIIDESGMPKERFSAEFPKEGPSILRIQQVVRGDSAAYFCASRDRGYQETQYFGPGTRLLVL.

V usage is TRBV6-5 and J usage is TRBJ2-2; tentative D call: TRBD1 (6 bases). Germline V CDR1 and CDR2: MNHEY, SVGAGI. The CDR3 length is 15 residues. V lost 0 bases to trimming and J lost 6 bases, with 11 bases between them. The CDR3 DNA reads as TGTGCCAGCAGTTACTCTGGACAGTTGGCCGGGGAGCTGTTTTTT. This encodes CASSYSGQLAGELFF.

CDR3 nucleotide sequence: TGCGCCAGCAGCTTGGCAGGGTATGGGGCCAACGTCCTGACTTTC. Translated, it gives CASSLAGYGANVLTF. The chain combines TRBV5-1 with TRBJ2-6; a weak D match, TRBD1 (5 bases). CDR1 is SGHRS, CDR2 YFSETQ, per germline. V was clipped by 0 bases and J by 3 bases, with 7 bases between them. The CDR3 is made up of 15 amino acids.

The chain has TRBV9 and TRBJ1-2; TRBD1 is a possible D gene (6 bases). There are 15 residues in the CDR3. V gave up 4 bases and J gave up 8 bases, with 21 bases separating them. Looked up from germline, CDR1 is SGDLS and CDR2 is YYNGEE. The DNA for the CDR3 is TGTGCCAGCAGCCAGGACAGCAGTGTTGTCCGCGGCTACACCTTC. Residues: CASSQDSSVVRGYTF.

CDR3 sequence: CASSNIANYGYTF. The CDR3 DNA reads as TGTGCCAGCAGTAATATAGCTAACTATGGCTACACCTTC. The V gene is TRBV28, the J gene TRBJ1-2, with D uncertain. The CDR3 runs 13 residues. In germline, CDR1 is MDHEN, CDR2 SYDVKM. Trimming pared 5 bases from V and 0 bases from J, leaving 7 bases between.

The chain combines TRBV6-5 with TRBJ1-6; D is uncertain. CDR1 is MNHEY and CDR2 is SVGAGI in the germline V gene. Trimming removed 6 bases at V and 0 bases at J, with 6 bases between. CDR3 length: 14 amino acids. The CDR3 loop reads CASSFSSYNSPLHF. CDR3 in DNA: TGTGCCAGCAGCTTTAGCTCCTATAATTCACCCCTCCACTTT.

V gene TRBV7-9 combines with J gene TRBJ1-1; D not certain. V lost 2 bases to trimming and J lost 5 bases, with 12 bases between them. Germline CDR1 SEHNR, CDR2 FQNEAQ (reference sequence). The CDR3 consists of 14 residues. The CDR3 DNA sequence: TGTGCCAGCAGCTTAAGGAGGGAGCGGACTGAAGCTTTCTTT. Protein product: CASSLRRERTEAFF.

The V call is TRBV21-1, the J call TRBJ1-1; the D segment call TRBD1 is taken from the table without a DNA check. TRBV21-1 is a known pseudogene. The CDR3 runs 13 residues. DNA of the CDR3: TGTGCCAGCTGGGGACAGGAGGACACTGAAGCTTTCTTT. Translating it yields CASWGQEDTEAFF.

CDR3 sequence (DNA): TGTGCCAGCAACCTGGACAGGGTAGAGACCGGGGAGCTGTTTTTT. Residues: CASNLDRVETGELFF. The chain links TRBV7-2 to TRBJ2-2, with 8 positions matching TRBD1. This CDR3 contains 15 residues. V shed 7 bases, J shed 5 bases, and the junction held 9 bases outside the gene matches. The germline V gene encodes CDR1 SGHTA and CDR2 FQGNSA.

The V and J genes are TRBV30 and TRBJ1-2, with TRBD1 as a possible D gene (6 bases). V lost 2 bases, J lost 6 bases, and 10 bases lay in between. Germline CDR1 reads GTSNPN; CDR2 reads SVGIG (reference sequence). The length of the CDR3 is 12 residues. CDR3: CAWSTGYDGYTF. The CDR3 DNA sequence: TGTGCCTGGAGTACAGGGTATGATGGCTACACCTTC.

CDR3 residues: CASGLAGVYNEQFF. The DNA for the CDR3 is TGTGCCAGCGGACTAGCGGGGGTCTACAATGAGCAGTTCTTC. The gene calls are TRBV2 and TRBJ2-1; 13 nucleotides agree with TRBD2. Trimming took 8 bases from V and 3 from J; bases not matched to a gene: 1. The CDR3 runs 14 residues. In germline, CDR1 is SNHLY, CDR2 FYNNEI.

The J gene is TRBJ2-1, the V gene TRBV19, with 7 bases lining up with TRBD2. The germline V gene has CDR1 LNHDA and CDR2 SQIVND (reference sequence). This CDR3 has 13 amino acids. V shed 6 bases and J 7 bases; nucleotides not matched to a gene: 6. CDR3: CASRERGGNEQFF. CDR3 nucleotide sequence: TGTGCCAGTAGGGAGCGGGGTGGAAATGAGCAGTTCTTC.

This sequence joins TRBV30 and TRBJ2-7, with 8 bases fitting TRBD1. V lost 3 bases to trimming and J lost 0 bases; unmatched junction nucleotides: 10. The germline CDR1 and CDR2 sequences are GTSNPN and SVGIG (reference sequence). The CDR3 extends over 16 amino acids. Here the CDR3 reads CAWRPERGQASYEQYF. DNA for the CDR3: TGTGCCTGGAGACCCGAGAGGGGACAGGCCTCCTACGAGCAGTACTTC.

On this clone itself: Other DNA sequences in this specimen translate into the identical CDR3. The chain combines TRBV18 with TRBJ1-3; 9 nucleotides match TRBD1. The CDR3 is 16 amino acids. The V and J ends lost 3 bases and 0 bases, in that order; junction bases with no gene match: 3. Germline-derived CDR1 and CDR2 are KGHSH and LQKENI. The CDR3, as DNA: TGTGCCAGCTCACCGACAGGGGGGAACTCTGGAAACACCATATATTTT. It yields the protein CASSPTGGNSGNTIYF.